The clone carrying this T cell receptor (beta chain) occurred a few times. V was trimmed by 1 base and J by 5 bases, leaving 11 bases between them. The CDR3 length is 14 residues. Germline V gene sequence: CDR1 LGHDT, CDR2 YNNKEL (reference sequence). The data were obtained in a study of blood T cells in healthy people across ages. The use of a sample-barcoded 5' primer and a J-beta primer mix characterized a second PCR of about 7 to 12 cycles. Each cDNA molecule was tagged by a template-switch adaptor that had 12 random nucleotides. Each CDR3 protein is one row after TCRdb ran MiXCR on the 5' RACE reads. This table holds about 570,000 distinct CDR3 sequences, about a quarter found once. These data also featured in a second study, about T cells of mothers and their children. That work states: All donors were healthy and Caucasian; they were a few mothers and their six children.

V usage is TRBV3-1 and J usage is TRBJ2-5; D possibly corresponds to TRBD2 (5 bases). Sequencing used blood. This clonotype was sampled from a boy aged 2 to 10 in good health. In DNA, the CDR3 is TGTGCCAGCAGCCAAGCTGAGGGTTGGGAGACCCAGTACTTC. Protein product: CASSQAEGWETQYF.